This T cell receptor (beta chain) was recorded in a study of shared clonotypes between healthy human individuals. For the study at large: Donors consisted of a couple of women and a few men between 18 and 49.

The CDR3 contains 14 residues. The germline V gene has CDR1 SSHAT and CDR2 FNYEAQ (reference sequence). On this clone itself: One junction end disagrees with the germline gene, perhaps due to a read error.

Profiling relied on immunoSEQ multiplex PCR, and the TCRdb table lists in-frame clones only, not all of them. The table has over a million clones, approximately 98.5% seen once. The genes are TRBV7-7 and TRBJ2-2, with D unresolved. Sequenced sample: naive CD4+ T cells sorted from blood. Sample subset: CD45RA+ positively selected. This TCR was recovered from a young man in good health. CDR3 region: CASRLNPNTGELFF. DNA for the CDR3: TGTGCTAGCAGATTAAACCCGAACACCGGGGAGCTGTTTTTT.